This record looks at one T cell receptor beta chain sequence and its context. Its target is unknown. The sample belongs to a study of lymphopenia after photon versus proton radiotherapy. Findings and limits, study-wide: After lymphocyte nadir, photon-treated repertoires showed oligoclonal expansion, especially CD8+ Temra. Under photons, naive T cells and diversity fell while effector/memory populations rose.

Germline CDR1 SGHAT, CDR2 FQNNGV. The CDR3 covers 17 residues. Trimming took 2 bases from V and 5 from J; bases not matched to a gene: 14. Sequencing used immunoSEQ multiplex PCR; TCRdb keeps in-frame clones, though not all of them. The sample records more than 80,000 clones, about 86% being singletons. This specimen consisted of peripheral blood, obtained from a patient treated with proton-based radiotherapy. The chain is built from TRBV11-2 and TRBJ2-5; 7 bases line up with TRBD2. The sequence was collected from a man aged 55 to 70 with pancreatic cancer. The CDR3 DNA reads as TGTGCCAGCAGCTTATCCCTCCGGGGCGGGAGTGAGGAGACCCAGTACTTC. Its translation: CASSLSLRGGSEETQYF.